The 25 T cell receptor beta chains given below trace back to one sample, sequenced in a study of cytomegalovirus exposure and HLA in healthy donors. Primers: 60 Vbeta forward and 13 Jbeta reverse. Sequenced by immunoSEQ multiplex PCR; TCRdb stores in-frame clones only, minus some. The sample carries almost 90,000 clones, 85% recorded once. Sample: PBMCs. The receptors were gathered from a man between 40 and 49 years old in good health and CMV-seropositive.

V is TRBV10-3 and J is TRBJ2-7, with TRBD1 as a possible D gene (5 bases). This CDR3 has 12 residues. In germline, CDR1 is ENHRY, CDR2 SYGVKD. The V end lost 4 bases, the J end lost 2 bases, and 6 bases lay between the germline ends. The chain's CDR3 is CAISGTPYEQYF. The CDR3 DNA is TGTGCCATCAGTGGGACACCCTACGAGCAGTACTTC.

J is TRBJ2-2 and V is TRBV14, with no clear D. Trimming cost V 4 bases and J 6 bases, with 15 bases left between them. This CDR3 region has 15 residues. Germline V gene sequence: CDR1 SGHDN, CDR2 FVKESK. The CDR3 reads CASSPRVYGAGELFF. As DNA, the CDR3 is TGTGCCAGCAGCCCCCGGGTCTACGGCGCCGGGGAGCTGTTTTTT.

The V gene is TRBV12-5, the J gene TRBJ2-7; 12 positions match TRBD1. V lost 3 bases to trimming and J lost 6 bases; unmatched junction nucleotides: 3. Germline CDR1 and CDR2: LGHNT and FRNRAP. This CDR3 has 14 residues. CDR3 in DNA: TGTGCTAGTGGTTTTGGGACAGGGGGCTCCGAGCAGTACTTC. Translated: CASGFGTGGSEQYF. The full variable domain, rest sourced from reference TRBV12-5 and TRBJ2-7, is DARVTQTPRHKVTEMGQEVTMRCQPILGHNTVFWYRQTMMQGLELLAYFRNRAPLDDSGMPKDRFSAEMPDATLATLKIQPSEPRDSAVYFCASGFGTGGSEQYFGPGTRLTVT.

The rearrangement links TRBV2 to TRBJ1-6; D unclear. Germline CDR1 SNHLY, CDR2 FYNNEI. V dropped 6 bases and J dropped 6 bases, with 15 bases sitting between them. The CDR3 has 15 residues. CDR3 nucleotide sequence: TGTGCCAGCAGCCGAAGAGGTGTCGGTAATTCACCCCTCCACTTT. Translating it yields CASSRRGVGNSPLHF.

This chain links TRBV6-1 with TRBJ2-7; D is undetermined. CDR3 length: 14 residues. Deletions cut 7 bases from V and 2 bases from J, with 15 bases between. CDR1 and CDR2 (germline): MNHNS, SASEGT. The CDR3 region has the DNA TGTGCCAGCACTTCCAGCGCGAGTCCCTACGAGCAGTACTTC. This codes for CASTSSASPYEQYF.

The genes are TRBV27 and TRBJ2-5, with TRBD2 matching over 11 bases. With the DNA end fitting TRBJ2-7 better, the J assignment may be wrong. There are 14 residues in the CDR3. Germline CDR1 is MNHEY and CDR2 is SMNVEV (reference sequence). CDR3 coding DNA: TGTGCCAGCAGTCTCGGGACTAGCGGCTACGAGCAGTACTTC. This gives the protein CASSLGTSGYEQYF.

The chain combines TRBV27 with TRBJ2-2, with D possibly TRBD2 on 5 matching bases. V gave up 5 bases and J gave up 0 bases, with 13 bases separating them. CDR3 size: 16 residues. The germline V gene has CDR1 MNHEY and CDR2 SMNVEV (reference sequence). The CDR3 coding sequence is TGTGCCAGCAGTACGATCCGGGGAGCGAACACCGGGGAGCTGTTTTTT. Translated, it gives CASSTIRGANTGELFF.

This clone was observed a single time. The chain has TRBV7-6 and TRBJ2-5, with 15 bases matching TRBD2. This CDR3 is built from 17 residues. Germline lookup yields CDR1 SGHVS and CDR2 FNYEAQ. The ends lost 5 bases at V and 5 bases at J; junction bases unmatched: 9. The CDR3 here is CASSRTGTSGGLETQYF. The DNA of the CDR3 is TGTGCCAGCAGCCGCACCGGGACTAGCGGGGGGTTGGAGACCCAGTACTTC. Full variable domain (missing parts from reference TRBV7-6 and TRBJ2-5): GAGVSQSPRYKVTKRGQDVALRCDPISGHVSLYWYRQALGQGPEFLTYFNYEAQQDKSGLPNDRFSAERPEGSISTLTIQRTEQRDSAMYRCASSRTGTSGGLETQYFGPGTRLLVL.

The rearrangement links TRBV9 to TRBJ2-5, with a tentative D call TRBD1 (6 bases). The V end was cut by 4 bases, the J end by 5 bases, with 18 bases between. Germline-derived CDR1 and CDR2 are SGDLS and YYNGEE. The CDR3 totals 15 residues. DNA for the CDR3: TGTGCCAGCAGCTTCACAGGGACCCTCCGGGAGACCCAGTACTTC. Encoded protein: CASSFTGTLRETQYF.

CDR3 bases: TGTGCCAGCAGCAAGTTACTCGGGGGAGGAGATGAAAAACTGTTTTTT. It encodes CASSKLLGGGDEKLFF. This sequence joins TRBV9 and TRBJ1-4, with a possible D match to TRBD1 (5 bases). Germline CDR1 reads SGDLS; CDR2 reads YYNGEE. The CDR3 is 16 residues long. V was trimmed by 4 bases and J by 6 bases, leaving 19 bases between them.

This chain connects TRBV6-1 to TRBJ1-1; the D gene is possibly TRBD1 (5 bases). Germline values: CDR1 MNHNS, CDR2 SASEGT. This CDR3 contains 12 residues. Trimming took off 4 bases at V and 7 bases at J, with 10 bases between the two ends. This CDR3 is CASSAQGLEAFF. The CDR3 nucleotides read TGTGCCAGCAGTGCCCAGGGTCTTGAAGCTTTCTTT.

The chain employs TRBV5-1 and TRBJ2-1; D is undetermined. The CDR3 runs to 15 residues. Trimming took 3 bases from V and 0 from J, leaving 10 bases between them. CDR1 and CDR2 from the germline V gene are SGHRS and YFSETQ. CDR3 nucleotides: TGCGCCAGCAGCTATATGGAGAGCTCCTACAATGAGCAGTTCTTC. This sequence encodes CASSYMESSYNEQFF.

The chain links TRBV5-1 to TRBJ2-1; TRBD2 matches 7 bases. The V segment lost 0 bases and the J segment 5 bases; nucleotides outside the gene matches: 8. The CDR3 runs to 16 residues. CDR1 and CDR2 from the germline V gene are SGHRS and YFSETQ. The CDR3 reads CASSLDGGSGNNEQFF. CDR3 in DNA: TGCGCCAGCAGCTTGGATGGCGGGAGCGGGAACAATGAGCAGTTCTTC.

The CDR3 spells CASSFSGPGETQYF. Here the CDR3 DNA reads TGTGCCAGCAGCTTCTCAGGGCCAGGGGAGACCCAGTACTTC. This chain links TRBV11-2 with TRBJ2-5; D possibly corresponds to TRBD1 (5 bases). V shed 3 bases and J shed 5 bases, with 13 bases lying between them. Per the germline V gene, CDR1 is SGHAT and CDR2 is FQNNGV. The CDR3 sequence is 14 residues long. Drawing the rest from reference TRBV11-2 and TRBJ2-5, the complete variable domain is EAGVAQSPRYKIIEKRQSVAFWCNPISGHATLYWYQQILGQGPKLLIQFQNNGVVDDSQLPKDRFSAERLKGVDSTLKIQPAKLEDSAVYLCASSFSGPGETQYFGPGTRLLVL.

V and J are TRBV5-5 and TRBJ2-7; D not certain. This CDR3 is 14 amino acids long. Trimming took 4 bases from V and 0 from J, leaving 11 bases between them. Germline V gives CDR1 SGHKS, CDR2 YYEKEE (reference sequence). CDR3 coding DNA: TGTGCCAGCAGCCCCGGCGGCAGCTCCTACGAGCAGTACTTC. Its translation is CASSPGGSSYEQYF.

The J gene is TRBJ2-5, the V gene TRBV2, with a tentative D call TRBD1 (5 bases). Germline lookup yields CDR1 SNHLY and CDR2 FYNNEI. The V and J ends lost 8 bases and 5 bases respectively, with 15 bases between them. The CDR3 is made up of 13 amino acids. CDR3 DNA sequence: TGTGCCAGCTCGCAGGGTAGATTTGAGACCCAGTACTTC. Translated, it gives CASSQGRFETQYF.

The chain joins TRBV11-2 to TRBJ2-7, with TRBD2 matching over 7 bases. Germline V gives CDR1 SGHAT, CDR2 FQNNGV. This CDR3 region has 14 residues. V was pared by 1 base and J by 1 base, with 1 base of the junction left unmatched. The CDR3 loop reads CASSLGGGSYEQYF. CDR3 DNA: TGTGCCAGCAGCTTAGGGGGAGGGTCCTACGAGCAGTACTTC.

The V gene is TRBV19, the J gene TRBJ1-3, with a weak D call TRBD1 (5 bases). CDR3 length equals 15 residues. The germline gives CDR1 LNHDA, CDR2 SQIVND (reference sequence). The V end lost 3 bases, the J end lost 0 bases, and 9 bases lay between the germline ends. DNA for the CDR3: TGTGCCAGTAGTATCCCGGGGGTCTCTGGAAACACCATATATTTT. Its protein product is CASSIPGVSGNTIYF. The full variable domain, in which reference TRBV19 and TRBJ1-3 provide the parts outside the CDR3, is DGGITQSPKYLFRKEGQNVTLSCEQNLNHDAMYWYRQDPGQGLRLIYYSQIVNDFQKGDIAEGYSVSREKKESFPLTVTSAQKNPTAFYLCASSIPGVSGNTIYFGEGSWLTVV.

The chain joins TRBV27 to TRBJ2-1; 9 bases agree with TRBD2. The CDR3 covers 17 residues. V lost 3 bases and J lost 7; bases outside the gene matches: 13. Germline V gene data show CDR1 as MNHEY and CDR2 as SMNVEV (reference sequence). The CDR3 here is CASSLMASGEIGNEQFF. As DNA, the CDR3 is TGTGCCAGCAGTTTGATGGCTAGCGGGGAAATAGGGAATGAGCAGTTCTTC.

This clone appeared a few times. The V call is TRBV9, the J call TRBJ2-2; D is ambiguous. This CDR3 has 13 residues. The V end lost 3 bases, the J end lost 2 bases, and 5 bases lay between the germline ends. Germline V CDR1 and CDR2: SGDLS, YYNGEE. In nucleotides, the CDR3 is TGTGCCAGCAGCGGTCCTAACACCGGGGAGCTGTTTTTT. This encodes CASSGPNTGELFF.

The chain is built from TRBV19 and TRBJ2-2; D possibly corresponds to TRBD1 (6 bases). Germline-derived CDR1 and CDR2 are LNHDA and SQIVND (reference sequence). This CDR3 contains 14 residues. Between the trimmed V and J ends, which lost 5 bases and 1 base, there was a span of 8 bases. The CDR3 region is CASSPTGNTGELFF. The CDR3 region has the DNA TGTGCCAGTAGTCCGACAGGGAACACCGGGGAGCTGTTTTTT.

The chain combines TRBV5-4 with TRBJ2-1, with 16 bases matching TRBD2. The CDR3 is made up of 16 amino acids. V was pared by 3 bases and J by 7 bases, with 4 bases of the junction left unmatched. Germline assignment: CDR1 SGHNT and CDR2 YYREEE (reference sequence). In DNA form, the CDR3 reads TGTGCCAGCAGCTGGGGGACTAGCGGGAGGGGAAATGAGCAGTTCTTC. Translation gives CASSWGTSGRGNEQFF.

The V gene is TRBV11-3, the J gene TRBJ1-2, with D maybe TRBD1 (5 bases). Trimming removed 2 bases at V and 7 bases at J, with 14 bases between. CDR1 is SGHNT, CDR2 YENEEA, per germline. This CDR3 has 14 amino acids. CDR3 DNA sequence: TGTGCCAGCAGCTTAAGGTCAGGGCAGTCTGGCTACACCTTC. Translation gives CASSLRSGQSGYTF.

This clone showed up just a few times. J is TRBJ2-7 and V is TRBV9; D may be TRBD2 (6 bases). Trimming removed 0 bases at V and 4 bases at J, with 8 bases between. The CDR3 sequence is 13 residues long. CDR1 SGDLS and CDR2 YYNGEE come from the germline V gene. CDR3 region: CASSVDSGYEQYF. CDR3 nucleotide sequence: TGTGCCAGCAGCGTAGATAGCGGTTACGAGCAGTACTTC.

The rearrangement joins TRBV28 to TRBJ2-7; a possible D gene is TRBD1 (6 bases). The CDR3 has 15 residues. Germline lookup yields CDR1 MDHEN and CDR2 SYDVKM. The V end was cut by 2 bases, the J end by 0 bases, with 11 bases between. The CDR3 protein is CASSLTTGRSYEQYF. CDR3 coding DNA: TGTGCCAGCAGTTTAACGACAGGCCGCTCCTACGAGCAGTACTTC.